This TCR beta chain is drawn from a study of regulatory T cells in long-lasting Graves disease. Time point in this sample: newly diagnosed GD, antithyroid drugs for less than 3 months. The TCR library was made from RNA that had been extracted from PBMCs in TRIzol. Both iRepertoire HTBI primers and Arm-PCR of CDR3 regions were used to build the TCR beta libraries. TCRdb re-called the multiplex PCR reads with MiXCR, one entry per CDR3 protein. The sample lists about 310,000 distinct CDR3 sequences; 15% to 20% were seen once. Sequences were derived from peripheral blood mononuclear cells (PBMCs), sampled at new diagnosis, from a patient treated with antithyroid drugs. The sequence came from a female donor with Graves disease.

For the CDR3, the DNA is TGTGCCAGCACCCGAACAGGGGGGTATAGCAATCAGCCCCAGCATTTT. Amino acids: CASTRTGGYSNQPQHF. The V call is TRBV6-1, the J call TRBJ1-5, with 8 nucleotides matching TRBD1. Unmatched junction bases numbered 8, after V lost 7 bases and J lost 0 bases. This CDR3 contains 16 residues. Germline values: CDR1 MNHNS, CDR2 SASEGT.